This T cell receptor (beta chain) was profiled in a study of T cell responses to AZD1222 COVID-19 vaccine. General study results and limits: The reported proportion of spike-specific TCRs targeting unmutated variant regions was nearly half. Increased Spike-specific TCR breadth and depth were observed after two AZD1222 doses. The donor group comprised mostly white British people and more females; the analysis possibly underestimated clonal diversity.

Sequencing used immunoSEQ multiplex PCR; TCRdb keeps in-frame clones, though not all of them. The profile shows over 130,000 clones, 88% of them singletons. Second-dose recipients at about 4 or about 12 weeks were treated as one pooled group. A remark on this clone: Its cognate antigen is unknown.

Trimming shortened V by 3 bases and J by 3 bases, and 14 bases separated the two germline ends. CDR3 length: 15 amino acids. Germline V gives CDR1 LNHDA, CDR2 SQIVND (reference sequence). Sequencing used peripheral blood, obtained 28 days after the second AZD1222 dose. The rearrangement joins TRBV19 to TRBJ1-2, with D perhaps TRBD1 (5 bases). The sequence was collected from an adult who received the AZD1222 COVID-19 vaccine. CDR3: CASSITGARDYGYTF. CDR3 sequence (DNA): TGTGCCAGTAGTATCACAGGCGCCCGAGACTATGGCTACACCTTC.